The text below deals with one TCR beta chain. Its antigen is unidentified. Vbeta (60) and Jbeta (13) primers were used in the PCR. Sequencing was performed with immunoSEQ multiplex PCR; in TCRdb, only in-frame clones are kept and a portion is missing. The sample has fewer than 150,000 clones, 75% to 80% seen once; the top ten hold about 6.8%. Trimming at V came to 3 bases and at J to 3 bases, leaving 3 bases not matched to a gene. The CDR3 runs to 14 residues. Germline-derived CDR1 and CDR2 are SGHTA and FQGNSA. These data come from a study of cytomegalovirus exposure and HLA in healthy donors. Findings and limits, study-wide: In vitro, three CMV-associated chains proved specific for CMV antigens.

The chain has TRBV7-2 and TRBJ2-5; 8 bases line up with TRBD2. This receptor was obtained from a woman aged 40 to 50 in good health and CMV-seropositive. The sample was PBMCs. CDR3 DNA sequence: TGTGCCAGCAGCTTTGAACTAGCGGAAGAGACCCAGTACTTC. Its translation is CASSFELAEETQYF.